This passage covers 30 T cell receptor beta chains from one sample sequenced in a study of circulating and synovial CD4+ cells in juvenile arthritis. Here immunoSEQ multiplex PCR was the method, and the copy in TCRdb shows in-frame clones only, minus some. The sample lists 2,500 to 3,000 clones; more than 75% were seen once. Sample: HLA-DR+ CD4+ T cells from blood. Specified subset: circulating pathogenic-like lymphocytes, sorted as HLA-DR+CD14-CD3+CD4+CD25low/- blood T cells. Receptors were obtained from a human donor with juvenile idiopathic arthritis.

The rearrangement uses TRBV15 and TRBJ1-5, with D hard to call. There are 13 residues in the CDR3. Trimming removed 3 bases at V and 4 bases at J, with 7 bases between. Looked up from germline, CDR1 is LNHNV and CDR2 is YYDKDF (reference sequence). CDR3 bases: TGTGCCACCAGCAGGAGGATTAATCAGCCCCAGCATTTT. Protein: CATSRRINQPQHF.

The gene calls are TRBV5-6 and TRBJ1-2; no clear D. This CDR3 is 15 amino acids long. The germline V and J ends were trimmed by 4 bases and 7 bases, with 20 bases remaining between them. Germline V gene data show CDR1 as SGHDT and CDR2 as YYEEEE. This chain's CDR3 is CASSPGWRSVSGYTF. The CDR3 region has the DNA TGTGCCAGCAGCCCCGGGTGGAGATCTGTTAGTGGCTACACCTTC.

In this sample, this clone turned up once. The chain has TRBV6-6 and TRBJ2-7; TRBD1 might be the D (5 bases). Looked up from germline, CDR1 is MNHNY and CDR2 is SVGAGI (reference sequence). There are 15 residues in the CDR3. V was trimmed by 8 bases and J by 1 base, leaving 18 bases between them. CDR3 in amino acids: CASEDRQIISYEQYF. In DNA, the CDR3 is TGTGCCAGCGAGGATCGACAGATTATATCCTACGAGCAGTACTTC.

In this sample, this clone turned up a few times. The chain employs TRBV12-5 and TRBJ1-1, with TRBD1 as a possible D gene (5 bases). Germline CDR1 reads LGHNT; CDR2 reads FRNRAP. V was shortened by 6 bases and J by 10 bases, with 21 bases between the two germline ends. The CDR3 has 14 residues. The CDR3 region has the DNA TGTGCTAGTGGCGCCGCCGACCAAGGGGTGAGAGCTTTCTTT. Translated: CASGAADQGVRAFF.

The chain combines TRBV5-4 with TRBJ2-3; TRBD2 agrees at 14 bases. Germline V gene data show CDR1 as SGHNT and CDR2 as YYREEE (reference sequence). There are 16 residues in the CDR3. Trimming at V came to 4 bases and at J to 8 bases, leaving 9 bases not matched to a gene. The CDR3 DNA is TGTGCCAGCAGCCCGATGACTAGCGGGAGGGGTGGTACGCAGTATTTT. Translation: CASSPMTSGRGGTQYF.

The chain joins TRBV5-1 to TRBJ2-1; 8 bases map to TRBD2. CDR1 is SGHRS and CDR2 is YFSETQ in the germline V gene. The J segment lost 5 bases and the V segment lost 0 bases, leaving 4 bases of the junction unmatched. The CDR3 sequence is 15 residues long. The CDR3, as DNA: TGCGCCAGCAGCTTGGAGGTAGCGGGGAACAATGAGCAGTTCTTC. It yields the protein CASSLEVAGNNEQFF. Variable domain in full (rest from reference TRBV5-1 and TRBJ2-1): KAGVTQTPRYLIKTRGQQVTLSCSPISGHRSVSWYQQTPGQGLQFLFEYFSETQRNKGNFPGRFSGRQFSNSRSEMNVSTLELGDSALYLCASSLEVAGNNEQFFGPGTRLTVL.

The chain has TRBV6-4 and TRBJ2-1; D might be TRBD1 (6 bases). From germline, CDR1 is MRHNA and CDR2 SNTAGT. CDR3 size: 13 residues. Trimming cost V 2 bases and J 16 bases, with 18 bases left between them. CDR3 amino acids: CASSDPLTGWSFF. CDR3 in DNA: TGTGCCAGCAGTGACCCCCTTACAGGGTGGTCTTTCTTC.

V and J are TRBV5-4 and TRBJ1-1; 7 bases match TRBD1. This CDR3 region has 15 residues. Germline-derived CDR1 and CDR2 are SGHNT and YYREEE (reference sequence). V shed 0 bases and J 0 bases; nucleotides not matched to a gene: 2. The CDR3 nucleotides read TGTGCCAGCAGCTTGGGGGACAGACTGAACACTGAAGCTTTCTTT. This sequence encodes CASSLGDRLNTEAFF.

A few counts support this clone. This sequence joins TRBV4-1 and TRBJ1-4, with TRBD1 as a possible D gene (5 bases). Trimming took 0 bases from V and 6 from J, leaving 11 bases between them. CDR1 and CDR2 (germline): MGHRA, YSYEKL. This CDR3 comprises 15 residues. CDR3 DNA: TGCGCCAGCAGCCAAGACGCCAGGGCCGATGAAAAACTGTTTTTT. It specifies CASSQDARADEKLFF.

This rearrangement joins TRBV20-1 to TRBJ2-1; 7 bases map to TRBD1. Germline V gives CDR1 DFQATT, CDR2 SNEGSKA (reference sequence). This CDR3 is built from 11 residues. The V and J ends lost 4 bases and 6 bases, in that order; junction bases with no gene match: 0. The DNA of the CDR3 is TGCAGTGCTAAGGGGGCCAATGAGCAGTTCTTC. Its translation is CSAKGANEQFF.

V is TRBV30 and J is TRBJ1-3; D is unclear. Germline V CDR1 and CDR2: GTSNPN, SVGIG (reference sequence). The ends were cut back, 2 bases at V and 7 bases at J, with 9 bases in the middle. The length of the CDR3 is 12 residues. The DNA of the CDR3 is TGTGCCTGGAGTCCTTTTCGGAACACCATATATTTT. It encodes CAWSPFRNTIYF.

V usage is TRBV7-2 and J usage is TRBJ1-5, with 9 bases matching TRBD1. This CDR3 spans 16 amino acids. V lost 6 bases, J lost 0 bases, and 6 bases stayed unmatched. Germline V gene lookup returns CDR1 SGHTA and CDR2 FQGNSA. This CDR3 is CASSRTGDFSNQPQHF. The CDR3 DNA reads as TGTGCCAGCAGTAGGACAGGGGACTTTAGCAATCAGCCCCAGCATTTT.

The V call is TRBV4-2, the J call TRBJ2-5, with 8 bases aligning to TRBD1. The CDR3 has 15 residues. J gave up 4 bases and V 4 bases, and 8 bases lay outside the gene matches. The germline V gene encodes CDR1 LGHNA and CDR2 YNFKEQ. DNA for the CDR3: TGTGCCAGCAGCCCTTCGGACAGGGAAGGAGAGACCCAGTACTTC. This sequence encodes CASSPSDREGETQYF.

The CDR3 region is CASSDRVSEKLFF. CDR3 in DNA: TGTGCCAGCAGTGACAGGGTCTCTGAAAAACTGTTTTTT. The chain joins TRBV25-1 to TRBJ1-4, with D possibly matching TRBD1 (5 bases). CDR1 MGHDK and CDR2 SYGVNS come from the germline V gene. The CDR3 has 13 amino acids. V lost 3 bases to trimming and J lost 7 bases, with 9 bases between them.

The genes are TRBV7-9 and TRBJ2-3; D may be TRBD2 (6 bases). The V gene's germline CDR1 is SEHNR and CDR2 FQNEAQ (reference sequence). V dropped 5 bases and J dropped 2 bases, with 14 bases sitting between them. This CDR3 region has 15 residues. In DNA, the CDR3 is TGTGCCAGCAGCATGGAGGGGCGGTACACAGATACGCAGTATTTT. It yields the protein CASSMEGRYTDTQYF.

This clone showed up just once. The genes are TRBV6-1 and TRBJ2-5, with TRBD2 identical over 10 bases. The CDR3 has 15 residues. Trimming removed 2 bases from V and 1 base from J; junction bases left unmatched: 1. In germline, CDR1 is MNHNS, CDR2 SASEGT. The CDR3 sequence: CASSETSGAQETQYF. CDR3 in DNA: TGTGCCAGCAGTGAAACTAGCGGGGCCCAAGAGACCCAGTACTTC.

This chain joins TRBV30 and TRBJ2-3; 8 bases line up with TRBD2. Per germline, CDR1 GTSNPN and CDR2 SVGIG (reference sequence). J gave up 4 bases and V 1 base, and 10 bases lay outside the gene matches. This CDR3 contains 16 residues. In DNA form, the CDR3 reads TGTGCCTGGAGTGGGGGTAGCGGGATTTTCGCAGATACGCAGTATTTT. Translation: CAWSGGSGIFADTQYF.

The chain employs TRBV9 and TRBJ1-4, with 8 positions matching TRBD1. Germline CDR1 and CDR2: SGDLS and YYNGEE. This CDR3 is 14 amino acids long. V lost 0 bases to trimming and J lost 8 bases; unmatched junction nucleotides: 3. The CDR3, as DNA: TGTGCCAGCAGCGTAGGGACAGGGTCCGAAAAACTGTTTTTT. Translating gives CASSVGTGSEKLFF.

This clone has just one count. J is TRBJ1-2 and V is TRBV30, with 8 bases matching TRBD1. Losses at the gene ends were 6 bases for V and 9 bases for J; bases not matched to a gene: 12. The CDR3 spans 13 residues. Looked up from germline, CDR1 is GTSNPN and CDR2 is SVGIG (reference sequence). The CDR3 sequence: CACTRDRSLSYTF. In nucleotides, the CDR3 is TGTGCCTGCACCCGGGACAGGTCTTTGAGCTACACCTTC.

In this sample, this clone turned up a few times. The J gene is TRBJ1-4, the V gene TRBV18; D is uncertain. The CDR3 has 13 residues. Germline V gene lookup returns CDR1 KGHSH and CDR2 LQKENI. V lost 6 bases, J lost 7 bases, and 12 bases lay in between. The CDR3 loop is CASSLEPREKLFF. The CDR3 DNA reads as TGTGCCAGCTCCCTGGAGCCCCGTGAAAAACTGTTTTTT.

V usage is TRBV4-1 and J usage is TRBJ1-1; a possible D gene is TRBD1 (6 bases). Germline V gene sequence: CDR1 MGHRA, CDR2 YSYEKL. This CDR3 has 14 residues. V was clipped by 5 bases and J by 2 bases, with 12 bases between them. The CDR3 region is CASSSGQTNTEAFF. DNA for the CDR3: TGCGCCAGCAGCTCAGGACAGACCAACACTGAAGCTTTCTTT.

This chain uses TRBV21-1 with TRBJ1-2; the tabulated D call, TRBD1, remains unverified against the DNA. TRBV21-1 represents a pseudogene. The CDR3 has 15 amino acids. The DNA of the CDR3 is TGTGCCAGCAGCACTCGGACAGGGGGCTCCTATGGCTACACCTTC. Amino acid sequence: CASSTRTGGSYGYTF.

This sequence joins TRBV6-5 and TRBJ2-3, with unresolved D. V was shortened by 0 bases and J by 4 bases, with 11 bases between the two germline ends. Germline V gene sequence: CDR1 MNHEY, CDR2 SVGAGI. The CDR3 covers 15 residues. The CDR3 DNA is TGTGCCAGCAGTTACTCATACGAACGAGCAGATACGCAGTATTTT. It translates to CASSYSYERADTQYF.

V is TRBV5-6 and J is TRBJ2-7; 9 bases fit TRBD1. Per germline, CDR1 SGHDT and CDR2 YYEEEE. CDR3 length equals 16 residues. After removal of 0 bases from V and 6 bases from J, the junction contained 10 bases not matched to a gene. The CDR3 sequence: CASSLGVGTGTVEQYF. DNA for the CDR3: TGTGCCAGCAGCTTGGGGGTGGGGACAGGGACCGTCGAGCAGTACTTC.

The chain recombines TRBV6-1 with TRBJ2-2; possibly TRBD2 for D (5 bases). The V end lost 1 base, the J end lost 4 bases, and 10 bases lay between the germline ends. This CDR3 has 15 amino acids. Germline V gives CDR1 MNHNS, CDR2 SASEGT. This CDR3 is CASSEVAGFTGELFF. CDR3 DNA sequence: TGTGCCAGCAGTGAAGTGGCGGGCTTCACCGGGGAGCTGTTTTTT.

The CDR3 sequence is CASGIAGLSFGNTIYF. The CDR3 coding sequence is TGTGCCTCGGGCATCGCAGGGCTATCTTTTGGAAACACCATATATTTT. The genes are TRBV30 and TRBJ1-3; maybe TRBD1 (5 bases). CDR3 length equals 16 residues. V was shortened by 7 bases and J by 3 bases, with 22 bases between the two germline ends. Germline V gene lookup returns CDR1 GTSNPN and CDR2 SVGIG (reference sequence). The full variable domain, in which reference TRBV30 and TRBJ1-3 provide the parts outside the CDR3, is SQTIHQWPATLVQPVGSPLSLECTVEGTSNPNLYWYRQAAGRGLQLLFYSVGIGQISSEVPQNLSASRPQDRQFILSSKKLLLSDSGFYLCASGIAGLSFGNTIYFGEGSWLTVV.

The genes are TRBV27 and TRBJ1-4; 8 bases align to TRBD1. This CDR3 contains 14 residues. Losses at the gene ends were 5 bases for V and 7 bases for J; bases not matched to a gene: 6. The germline gives CDR1 MNHEY, CDR2 SMNVEV (reference sequence). The CDR3 DNA reads as TGTGCCAGCAGTCAGGACAGGGTCAGTGAAAAACTGTTTTTT. It translates to CASSQDRVSEKLFF.

About this clone itself: Distinct nucleotide sequences in the sample also encode this CDR3. The genes are TRBV5-1 and TRBJ2-3; 9 nucleotides match TRBD1. This CDR3 comprises 19 residues. Per germline, CDR1 SGHRS and CDR2 YFSETQ. The V gene end was trimmed by 2 bases and the J gene end by 0 bases; junction bases not matched to a gene: 13. For the CDR3, the DNA is TGCGCCAGCAGCTTAAATGGACAGGGGCCAAGATCAAGCACAGATACGCAGTATTTT. Amino acid sequence: CASSLNGQGPRSSTDTQYF.

V and J are TRBV5-4 and TRBJ1-6, with TRBD1 identical over 7 bases. V lost 4 bases, J lost 7 bases, and 8 bases stayed unmatched. This CDR3 has 15 amino acids. Looked up from germline, CDR1 is SGHNT and CDR2 is YYREEE (reference sequence). CDR3 sequence (DNA): TGTGCCAGCAGCACCTCGGGACAGAAGAATTCACCCCTCCACTTT. This codes for CASSTSGQKNSPLHF.

The chain recombines TRBV5-6 with TRBJ1-3, with 7 bases fitting TRBD1. The V segment lost 0 bases and the J segment 4 bases; nucleotides outside the gene matches: 7. Germline loops: CDR1 SGHDT, CDR2 YYEEEE. The CDR3 runs to 16 residues. The CDR3 bases are TGTGCCAGCAGCTTGGTAAGGACAGGCCGGGGAAACACCATATATTTT. Translated, it gives CASSLVRTGRGNTIYF.